These 16 T cell receptor beta chains were sequenced from one sample in a study of T cell changes during pregnancy in multiple sclerosis. Sequenced by immunoSEQ multiplex PCR; TCRdb stores in-frame clones only, minus some. Of some 60,000 clones listed, roughly nine tenths are singletons. The sample was peripheral blood, taken in the first trimester of pregnancy. Source of these receptors: a female donor in good health, enrolled as a control in a pregnancy study.

This chain connects TRBV7-3 to TRBJ2-2; 7 bases fit TRBD1. This CDR3 has 13 amino acids. Per germline, CDR1 SGHTA and CDR2 FQGTGA. Losses at the gene ends were 5 bases for V and 6 bases for J; bases not matched to a gene: 3. In nucleotides, the CDR3 is TGTGCCAGCAGCCCGACAGGGCCCGGGGAGCTGTTTTTT. Its translation is CASSPTGPGELFF.

The chain uses TRBV6-1 and TRBJ1-5; 8 bases map to TRBD1. From germline, CDR1 is MNHNS and CDR2 SASEGT. V shed 4 bases, J shed 1 base, and the junction held 6 bases outside the gene matches. The CDR3 consists of 16 residues. The CDR3 DNA sequence: TGTGCCAGCAGTGCCGCCGGACAGGGAAGCAATCAGCCCCAGCATTTT. Encoded protein: CASSAAGQGSNQPQHF.

The chain combines TRBV9 with TRBJ1-1; D might be TRBD1 (5 bases). The V end lost 1 base, the J end lost 1 base, and 11 bases lay between the germline ends. The CDR3 contains 15 residues. Germline-derived CDR1 and CDR2 are SGDLS and YYNGEE. For the CDR3, the DNA is TGTGCCAGCAGCGTATGGGGGGACGGGAACACTGAAGCTTTCTTT. As protein: CASSVWGDGNTEAFF.

This clone was picked up one time. This chain joins TRBV19 and TRBJ2-7; 7 bases are a match to TRBD2. The germline V gene has CDR1 LNHDA and CDR2 SQIVND (reference sequence). The V gene end was trimmed by 3 bases and the J gene end by 2 bases; junction bases not matched to a gene: 7. CDR3 length equals 15 residues. The CDR3 sequence is CASSMGRGLAYEQYF. The CDR3 nucleotides read TGTGCCAGTAGTATGGGGAGGGGATTAGCCTACGAGCAGTACTTC.

CDR3 nucleotides: TGCGCCAGCAGCTTCGTCCAGGGGACCAGGGAAAAACTGTTTTTT. Its translation: CASSFVQGTREKLFF. The chain recombines TRBV5-1 with TRBJ1-4; D perhaps matches TRBD1 (6 bases). CDR1 is SGHRS and CDR2 is YFSETQ in the germline V gene. The V end lost 2 bases, the J end lost 8 bases, and 16 bases lay between the germline ends. The CDR3 covers 15 residues. The full variable domain, completed using reference TRBV5-1 and TRBJ1-4, is KAGVTQTPRYLIKTRGQQVTLSCSPISGHRSVSWYQQTPGQGLQFLFEYFSETQRNKGNFPGRFSGRQFSNSRSEMNVSTLELGDSALYLCASSFVQGTREKLFFGSGTQLSVL.

The chain couples TRBV19 to TRBJ2-1; D is possibly TRBD1 (5 bases). In germline, CDR1 is LNHDA, CDR2 SQIVND (reference sequence). This CDR3 region has 15 residues. The V end was cut by 6 bases, the J end by 8 bases, with 20 bases between. The CDR3 is CASSLRQNYRDEQFF. CDR3 DNA: TGTGCCAGTAGCCTACGACAGAATTATAGAGATGAGCAGTTCTTC.

This chain links TRBV6-5 with TRBJ2-7; D remains ambiguous. V was cut by 6 bases and J by 3 bases, with 6 bases left in between. The CDR3 totals 11 residues. Germline V gene lookup returns CDR1 MNHEY and CDR2 SVGAGI. CDR3 sequence (DNA): TGTGCCAGCAGCACATACTACGAGCAGTACTTC. It encodes CASSTYYEQYF.

The chain couples TRBV9 to TRBJ2-3, with 10 positions matching TRBD2. The CDR3 sequence is 15 residues long. CDR1 is SGDLS, CDR2 YYNGEE, per germline. V was pared by 4 bases and J by 1 base, with 3 bases of the junction left unmatched. CDR3 DNA sequence: TGTGCCAGCAGCCGGAGCGGGGGGGGCACAGATACGCAGTATTTT. The encoded protein is CASSRSGGGTDTQYF.

In its sample, this clone was seen a few times. This sequence joins TRBV30 and TRBJ1-1; 9 nucleotides align to TRBD1. CDR1 GTSNPN and CDR2 SVGIG come from the germline V gene (reference sequence). The CDR3 has 16 amino acids. The V gene end was trimmed by 1 base and the J gene end by 3 bases; junction bases not matched to a gene: 9. The CDR3 is CAWSGGGTGLDTEAFF. The CDR3, as DNA: TGTGCCTGGAGTGGGGGAGGGACAGGGTTGGACACTGAAGCTTTCTTT.

The V call is TRBV5-4, the J call TRBJ2-3; 7 bases are a match to TRBD2. V dropped 1 base and J dropped 4; count of bases not matched to a gene: 6. The germline gives CDR1 SGHNT, CDR2 YYREEE (reference sequence). The CDR3 is 15 amino acids. The chain's CDR3 is CASSLTGLRSDTQYF. As DNA, the CDR3 is TGTGCCAGCAGCTTGACGGGACTACGATCAGATACGCAGTATTTT.

This clone was detected once. The gene calls are TRBV6-1 and TRBJ2-1; 8 nucleotides line up with TRBD1. J was trimmed by 7 bases and V by 2 bases; bases with no gene match: 7. CDR3 size: 15 residues. Germline V gene sequence: CDR1 MNHNS, CDR2 SASEGT. CDR3 DNA: TGTGCCAGCAGTGAATCAGGGGGCAATGGGAATGAGCAGTTCTTC. Protein: CASSESGGNGNEQFF.

The V and J genes are TRBV18 and TRBJ2-1; 10 bases fit TRBD1. CDR3 length: 15 residues. The trim removed 4 bases at V and 2 bases at J, leaving 2 bases unmatched. Per the germline V gene, CDR1 is KGHSH and CDR2 is LQKENI. The CDR3 here is CASSQGTGAYNEQFF. The DNA of the CDR3 is TGTGCCAGCTCACAAGGGACAGGGGCCTACAATGAGCAGTTCTTC. The entire variable domain, with the rest obtained from reference TRBV18 and TRBJ2-1, is as follows: NAGVMQNPRHLVRRRGQEARLRCSPMKGHSHVYWYRQLPEEGLKFMVYLQKENIIDESGMPKERFSAEFPKEGPSILRIQQVVRGDSAAYFCASSQGTGAYNEQFFGPGTRLTVL.

The rearrangement links TRBV29-1 to TRBJ1-1; TRBD1 agrees at 8 bases. Per germline, CDR1 SQVTM and CDR2 ANQGSEA. The trim removed 4 bases at V and 5 bases at J, leaving 12 bases unmatched. The CDR3 has 15 amino acids. Here the CDR3 reads CSVVPGRGRETEAFF. Written as DNA, the CDR3 is TGCAGCGTTGTCCCTGGCAGGGGGCGAGAAACTGAAGCTTTCTTT. Looking up the rest from reference TRBV29-1 and TRBJ1-1 gives the full variable domain: SAVISQKPSRDICQRGTSLTIQCQVDSQVTMMFWYRQQPGQSLTLIATANQGSEATYESGFVIDKFPISRPNLTFSTLTVSNMSPEDSSIYLCSVVPGRGRETEAFFGQGTRLTVV.

The chain joins TRBV10-3 to TRBJ2-3; tentative D call: TRBD2 (6 bases). The CDR3 has 14 amino acids. Germline V lookup: CDR1 ENHRY, CDR2 SYGVKD. V was clipped by 7 bases and J by 6 bases, with 17 bases between them. Here the CDR3 DNA reads TGTGCCATCAACCCGGGACGTGGGAGGGATACGCAGTATTTT. This encodes CAINPGRGRDTQYF.

This chain joins TRBV2 and TRBJ1-1; weak D call: TRBD1 (5 bases). V was clipped by 4 bases and J by 5 bases, with 11 bases between them. Per the germline V gene, CDR1 is SNHLY and CDR2 is FYNNEI. The CDR3 totals 13 residues. The CDR3 nucleotides read TGTGCCAGCAGTGGGGGACTAGGAACTGAAGCTTTCTTT. Translation gives CASSGGLGTEAFF.

The chain has TRBV7-2 and TRBJ1-2, with D tentatively TRBD1 (6 bases). This CDR3 has 14 residues. Germline V gene lookup returns CDR1 SGHTA and CDR2 FQGNSA. Trimming took off 5 bases at V and 5 bases at J, with 15 bases between the two ends. The DNA of the CDR3 is TGTGCCAGCAGCCGCATACAGGGTTATTATGGCTACACCTTC. Translated: CASSRIQGYYGYTF.